The 3 T cell receptor beta chains below all came from one sample that was sequenced in a study of response to subunit inactivated influenza vaccine. TCRdb passed the RT-PCR reads through MiXCR, listing each CDR3 protein once. This table has more than 400,000 distinct CDR3 sequences, more than 7% appearing once. Sequences were derived from PBMCs from blood, sampled approximately 25 months after vaccination. The receptor source for this set is a man aged 50 to 75 who received an inactivated influenza vaccine.

V usage is TRBV7-8 and J usage is TRBJ2-3; D perhaps matches TRBD1 (5 bases). Germline V gene lookup returns CDR1 SGHVS and CDR2 FQNEAQ. This CDR3 contains 14 residues. Deletions cut 3 bases from V and 12 bases from J, with 19 bases between. The DNA for the CDR3 is TGTGCCAGCAGCTTTGGGCAAGGGGTCCCCTTACAGTATTTT. As protein: CASSFGQGVPLQYF.

At least ten counts were recorded for this clonotype. The chain links TRBV29-1 to TRBJ2-7; D might be TRBD2 (7 bases). The CDR3 runs to 13 residues. The germline V and J ends were trimmed by 8 bases and 4 bases, with 18 bases remaining between them. Per germline, CDR1 SQVTM and CDR2 ANQGSEA. CDR3 nucleotides: TGCAGCACGACGAAGGGAGGGGGATACGAGCAGTACTTC. Encoded protein: CSTTKGGGYEQYF.

This clonotype came up many times. The V call is TRBV7-2, the J call TRBJ2-5; 9 nucleotides align to TRBD2. This CDR3 spans 13 amino acids. Losses at the gene ends were 6 bases for V and 3 bases for J; bases not matched to a gene: 2. Germline V gives CDR1 SGHTA, CDR2 FQGNSA. CDR3 DNA sequence: TGTGCCAGCAGAATAGCGGGGGAAGAGACCCAGTACTTC. As protein: CASRIAGEETQYF.